This T cell receptor (beta chain) originates from a study of OX40 agonist ivuxolimab in advanced cancers. For the study at large: A history of anti-PD-1, anti-PD-L1 or anti-CTLA-4 therapy was acceptable, and roughly 40% had some.

With autoimmune disease history or systemic immunosuppression, patients were excluded. The V and J ends lost 0 bases and 1 base, in that order; junction bases with no gene match: 2. Germline values: CDR1 SGHNT, CDR2 YYREEE (reference sequence). The CDR3 contains 16 residues. Method: immunoSEQ multiplex PCR; TCRdb's copy keeps in-frame clones and lacks some. The sample has 70,000 to 85,000 clones, 86% seen once. The TCR sequence derives from an adult with an advanced solid tumor such as melanoma, head and neck, liver or kidney cancer. The sequencing used CD4+ or CD8+ T cells sorted from blood, collected in a trial of the OX40 agonist ivuxolimab. The V gene is TRBV5-4, the J gene TRBJ2-1, with 9 bases matching TRBD2. CDR3 region: CASSLGTSVSYNEQFF. The CDR3 nucleotides read TGTGCCAGCAGCTTGGGGACTAGCGTTTCCTACAATGAGCAGTTCTTC.